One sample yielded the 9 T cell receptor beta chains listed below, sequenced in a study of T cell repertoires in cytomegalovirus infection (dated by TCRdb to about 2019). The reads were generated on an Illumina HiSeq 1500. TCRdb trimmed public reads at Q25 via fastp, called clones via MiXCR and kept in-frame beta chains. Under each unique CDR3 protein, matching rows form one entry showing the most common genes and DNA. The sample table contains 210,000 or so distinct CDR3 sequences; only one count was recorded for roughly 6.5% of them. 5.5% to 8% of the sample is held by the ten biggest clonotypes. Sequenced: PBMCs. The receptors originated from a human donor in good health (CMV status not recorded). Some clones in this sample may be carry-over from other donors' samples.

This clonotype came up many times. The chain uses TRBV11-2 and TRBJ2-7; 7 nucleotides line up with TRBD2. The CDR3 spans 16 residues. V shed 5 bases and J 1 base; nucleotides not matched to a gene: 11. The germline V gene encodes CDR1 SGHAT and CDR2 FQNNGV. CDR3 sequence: CASSPITGGISYEQYF. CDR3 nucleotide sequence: TGTGCCAGCAGCCCAATTACCGGGGGGATTTCCTACGAGCAGTACTTC.

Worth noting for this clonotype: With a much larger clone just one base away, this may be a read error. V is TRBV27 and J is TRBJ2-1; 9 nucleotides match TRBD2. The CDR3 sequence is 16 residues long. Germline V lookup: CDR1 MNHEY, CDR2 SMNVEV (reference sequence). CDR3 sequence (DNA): TGTGCCAGCACCCCAGCGGGGGGACTCCCCTACAGTGAGCAGTTCTTC. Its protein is CASTPAGGLPYSEQFF.

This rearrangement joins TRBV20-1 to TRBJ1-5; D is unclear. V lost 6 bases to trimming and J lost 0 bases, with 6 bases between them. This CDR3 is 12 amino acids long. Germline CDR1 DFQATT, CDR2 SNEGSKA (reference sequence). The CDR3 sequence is CSAVDSNQPQHF. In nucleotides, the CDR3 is TGCAGTGCCGTAGATAGCAATCAGCCCCAGCATTTT.

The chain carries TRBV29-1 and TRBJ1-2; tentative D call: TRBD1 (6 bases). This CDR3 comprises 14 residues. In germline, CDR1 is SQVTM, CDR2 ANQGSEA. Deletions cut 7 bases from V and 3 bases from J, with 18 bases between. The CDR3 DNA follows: TGCAGCGCTGACCGAAGAGGGGGGGACTATGGCTACACCTTC. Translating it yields CSADRRGGDYGYTF.

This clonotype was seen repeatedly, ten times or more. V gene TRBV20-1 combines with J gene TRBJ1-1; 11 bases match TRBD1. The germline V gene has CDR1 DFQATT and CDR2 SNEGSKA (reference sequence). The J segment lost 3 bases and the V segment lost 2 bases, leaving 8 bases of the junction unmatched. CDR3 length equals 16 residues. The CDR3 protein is CSARLSRTGGHTEAFF. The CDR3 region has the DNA TGCAGTGCTAGACTCAGTCGGACAGGGGGCCACACTGAAGCTTTCTTT.

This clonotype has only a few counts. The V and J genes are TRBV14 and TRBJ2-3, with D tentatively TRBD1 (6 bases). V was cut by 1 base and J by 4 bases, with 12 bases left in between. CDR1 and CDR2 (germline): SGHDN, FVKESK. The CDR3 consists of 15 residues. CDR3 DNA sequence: TGTGCCAGCAGCCAAGGCAGGGGCGCCTCAGATACGCAGTATTTT. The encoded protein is CASSQGRGASDTQYF.

The CDR3 nucleotides are TGCGCCAGCAGCTTGGAAGCCACGTACAATGAGCAGTTCTTC. Residues: CASSLEATYNEQFF. V and J are TRBV5-1 and TRBJ2-1; D not resolved. This CDR3 is 14 amino acids long. Germline V gene lookup returns CDR1 SGHRS and CDR2 YFSETQ. V lost 0 bases and J lost 4, with 8 bases in between.

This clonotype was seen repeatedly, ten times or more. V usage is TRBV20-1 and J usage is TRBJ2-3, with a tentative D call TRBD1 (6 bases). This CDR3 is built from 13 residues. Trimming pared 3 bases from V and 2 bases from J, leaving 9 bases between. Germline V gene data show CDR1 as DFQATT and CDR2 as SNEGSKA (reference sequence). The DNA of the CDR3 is TGCAGTGCTAGGGACAGTCTCACAGATACGCAGTATTTT. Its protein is CSARDSLTDTQYF.

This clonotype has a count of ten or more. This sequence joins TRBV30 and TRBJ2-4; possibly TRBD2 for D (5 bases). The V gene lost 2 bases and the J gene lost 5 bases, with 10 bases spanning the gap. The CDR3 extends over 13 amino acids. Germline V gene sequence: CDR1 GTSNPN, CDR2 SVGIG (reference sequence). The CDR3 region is CAWSMGVENIQYF. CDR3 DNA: TGTGCCTGGAGTATGGGAGTAGAAAACATTCAGTACTTC.